A few counts support the clone carrying this TCR beta chain. The data were taken from a study of blood T cell repertoires in COVID-19. Overall study context: The origin of the acute and convalescent COVID-19 samples was the United States, Italy and Spain.

TCRdb's table, derived via immunoSEQ multiplex PCR, lists solely in-frame clones and lacks some. The sample records roughly 170,000 clones, around four fifths being singletons. The receptor was derived from a woman aged 45-65 years in a cohort exposed to, infected with or recovered from COVID-19 (not recorded which). The source material was PBMCs or T cells enriched from blood (not recorded which).

The CDR3 region is CASSSTSPGLAGGRKEQFF. CDR3 sequence (DNA): TGTGCCAGTAGTTCAACATCGCCGGGACTAGCGGGGGGGCGGAAGGAGCAGTTCTTC. The rearrangement joins TRBV19 to TRBJ2-1; 16 bases match TRBD2. Unmatched junction bases numbered 17, after V lost 5 bases and J lost 10 bases. Germline V lookup: CDR1 LNHDA, CDR2 SQIVND (reference sequence). This CDR3 contains 19 residues.